A single sample gave rise to the 27 T cell receptor beta chains below, sequenced in a study of sequential checkpoint blockade in melanoma. Treatment specified: randomized to nivolumab then ipilimumab (arm A) or the reverse (arm B). The assay was immunoSEQ multiplex PCR, and TCRdb's table has in-frame clones only and misses some. The sample holds about 91 clones. The input for sequencing was tumor tissue (inferred from file names), taken from a patient given nivolumab and ipilimumab in sequence. Receptors were obtained from a human donor with melanoma.

The chain is built from TRBV28 and TRBJ2-3; TRBD2 matches at 14 bases. CDR1 MDHEN and CDR2 SYDVKM come from the germline V gene. Unmatched junction bases numbered 14, after V lost 6 bases and J lost 0 bases. This CDR3 comprises 20 residues. CDR3 in amino acids: CASSAPTGLAGDFSTDTQYF. The CDR3 nucleotides read TGTGCCAGCAGCGCCCCAACGGGACTAGCGGGAGATTTTAGCACAGATACGCAGTATTTT.

In its sample, this clone was seen a few times. V and J are TRBV6-8 and TRBJ1-2; D is perhaps TRBD1 (6 bases). Per the germline V gene, CDR1 is MNHGY and CDR2 is SAAAGT. The CDR3 spans 14 residues. Trimming shortened V by 6 bases and J by 3 bases, and 14 bases separated the two germline ends. The CDR3 DNA reads as TGTGCCAGCAGACCCAGGGGCGCGGACTATGGCTACACCTTC. Amino acid sequence: CASRPRGADYGYTF.

By proportion, this clone is hyperexpanded. The chain employs TRBV11-3 and TRBJ2-7; tentative D call: TRBD1 (5 bases). CDR1 is SGHNT, CDR2 YENEEA, per germline. Trimming pared 3 bases from V and 5 bases from J, leaving 17 bases between. The CDR3 covers 15 residues. The CDR3 region has the DNA TGTGCCAGCAGCTTGTTGGCGCGGAGCAGGGACGAGCAGTACTTC. Translation gives CASSLLARSRDEQYF.

This sequence joins TRBV28 and TRBJ1-1, with D unresolved. The CDR3 length is 13 residues. Between the trimmed V and J ends, which lost 2 bases and 2 bases, there was a span of 6 bases. Germline V gene sequence: CDR1 MDHEN, CDR2 SYDVKM. The CDR3 bases are TGTGCCAGCAGTTTAGGGTATAACACTGAAGCTTTCTTT. Its translation is CASSLGYNTEAFF.

By share of the sample, this clone is large. This chain uses TRBV6-8 with TRBJ2-1, with D tentatively TRBD1 (8 bases). The CDR3 length is 13 residues. V was shortened by 5 bases and J by 15 bases, with 20 bases between the two germline ends. The germline V gene has CDR1 MNHGY and CDR2 SAAAGT. This CDR3 is CASSPSETGGVFF. CDR3 nucleotides: TGTGCCAGCAGTCCTTCGGAAACAGGGGGGGTGTTCTTC.

This clone has only a few counts. The V call is TRBV19, the J call TRBJ2-2; no clear D gene. The V gene lost 9 bases and the J gene lost 1 base, with 12 bases spanning the gap. Germline assignment: CDR1 LNHDA and CDR2 SQIVND (reference sequence). This CDR3 comprises 14 residues. This CDR3 is CASSWVGNTGELFF. The CDR3 region has the DNA TGTGCCAGCAGCTGGGTGGGGAACACCGGGGAGCTGTTTTTT.

The chain joins TRBV19 to TRBJ2-3; 13 bases match TRBD2. Trimming cost V 9 bases and J 5 bases; bases outside gene matches: 8. The CDR3 sequence is 15 residues long. From germline, CDR1 is LNHDA and CDR2 SQIVND (reference sequence). The CDR3 reads CASSRTSGSLDTQYF. DNA of the CDR3: TGTGCCAGCTCACGGACTAGCGGGAGTTTAGATACGCAGTATTTT.

This clone counts as large (0.1 to 1%). The chain has TRBV11-3 and TRBJ1-5; 7 nucleotides align to TRBD1. Germline CDR1 SGHNT, CDR2 YENEEA. The CDR3 has 14 residues. After removal of 5 bases from V and 4 bases from J, the junction contained 5 bases not matched to a gene. The CDR3 coding sequence is TGTGCCAGCAGCCCCGGGACAGCAAATCAGCCCCAGCATTTT. Residues: CASSPGTANQPQHF. The variable domain in full, completed from reference TRBV11-3 and TRBJ1-5, reads EAGVVQSPRYKIIEKKQPVAFWCNPISGHNTLYWYLQNLGQGPELLIRYENEEAVDDSQLPKDRFSAERLKGVDSTLKIQPAELGDSAVYLCASSPGTANQPQHFGDGTRLSIL.

V is TRBV18 and J is TRBJ2-3; 8 nucleotides agree with TRBD2. The trim removed 2 bases at V and 2 bases at J, leaving 12 bases unmatched. CDR1 KGHSH and CDR2 LQKENI come from the germline V gene. The length of the CDR3 is 18 residues. In DNA form, the CDR3 reads TGTGCCAGCTCACCAGTCTCTTCGAGCGGGAGCGTCACAGATACGCAGTATTTT. Translation: CASSPVSSSGSVTDTQYF.

The rearrangement joins TRBV23-1 to TRBJ2-3; D is possibly TRBD2 (6 bases). TRBV23-1 is an ORF, and what it does is uncertain. V lost 6 bases to trimming and J lost 1 base, with 14 bases between them. This CDR3 has 15 amino acids. CDR3 sequence reads: CASSLLATRTDTQYF. As DNA, the CDR3 is TGCGCCAGCAGCCTCCTAGCGACCCGCACAGATACGCAGTATTTT.

The chain uses TRBV10-2 and TRBJ1-1; 9 bases are shared with TRBD1. Germline CDR1 reads WSHSY; CDR2 reads SAAADI. With 8 bases clipped from V and 8 bases from J, the junction kept 12 bases outside the gene matches. The CDR3 contains 14 residues. DNA for the CDR3: TGCGCCAGCTCTCTGGGACAGGGTTTCACAGAAGCTTTCTTT. As protein: CASSLGQGFTEAFF.

The chain's CDR3 is CASSLYEVSTGELFF. CDR3 nucleotides: TGCGCCAGCAGCTTGTACGAGGTTAGCACCGGGGAGCTGTTTTTT. This sequence joins TRBV5-1 and TRBJ2-2; D unclear. CDR1 SGHRS and CDR2 YFSETQ come from the germline V gene. The length of the CDR3 is 15 residues. The V end was cut by 1 base, the J end by 4 bases, with 11 bases between.

The rearrangement joins TRBV22-1 to TRBJ2-6; TRBD2 reflects the table's D call only, with no check against the DNA. TRBV22-1 is shown as a pseudogene. There are 18 residues in the CDR3. The CDR3 region has the DNA TGTCCTGGGAGGGTAACGAGAAGCGAACAAAGTCGGGCCAACGTCCTGACTTTC. Translation gives CPGRVTRSEQSRANVLTF.

By its share, this clone is large (0.1 to 1%). The V call is TRBV11-3, the J call TRBJ2-7, with 10 bases that match TRBD2. Losses at the gene ends were 5 bases for V and 2 bases for J; bases not matched to a gene: 6. The CDR3 covers 15 residues. Germline assignment: CDR1 SGHNT and CDR2 YENEEA. The CDR3 loop reads CASSPLAGVPYEQYF. The CDR3 DNA reads as TGTGCCAGCAGCCCCCTAGCGGGAGTGCCCTACGAGCAGTACTTC.

This clone has more than one count but fewer than ten. The V call is TRBV6-8, the J call TRBJ2-3, with D perhaps matching TRBD1 or TRBD2 (5 bases each). V was trimmed by 5 bases and J by 4 bases, leaving 13 bases between them. Per germline, CDR1 MNHGY and CDR2 SAAAGT. The CDR3 covers 14 residues. CDR3 amino acids: CASSVGQGADTQYF. The CDR3 bases are TGTGCCAGCAGTGTTGGGCAGGGAGCAGATACGCAGTATTTT.

This chain uses TRBV18 with TRBJ2-7; TRBD1 is a possible D gene (5 bases). V was cut by 0 bases and J by 4 bases, with 13 bases left in between. From germline, CDR1 is KGHSH and CDR2 LQKENI. The CDR3 length is 15 residues. CDR3 in amino acids: CASSPPKPTVYEQYF. CDR3 nucleotides: TGTGCCAGCTCACCACCGAAGCCGACAGTTTACGAGCAGTACTTC.

This clone counts as large. The rearrangement joins TRBV11-3 to TRBJ1-4; D remains ambiguous. CDR1 and CDR2 (germline): SGHNT, YENEEA. Trimming cost V 6 bases and J 5 bases, with 25 bases left between them. This CDR3 region has 18 residues. The CDR3 DNA sequence: TGTGCCAGCAGTGACAAGAGGTGTACCCTGGTCGACAATGAAAAACTGTTTTTT. Translated, it gives CASSDKRCTLVDNEKLFF.

The CDR3 DNA reads as TGTGCCAGTAGTGCCCAGGGGGTCAATGAGCAGTTCTTC. It yields the protein CASSAQGVNEQFF. This chain uses TRBV19 with TRBJ2-1; 7 bases match TRBD1. This CDR3 is built from 13 residues. V shed 5 bases, J shed 6 bases, and the junction held 4 bases outside the gene matches. CDR1 is LNHDA, CDR2 SQIVND, per germline (reference sequence).

This clone counts as large. The V gene is TRBV11-3, the J gene TRBJ2-6; D assignment may be TRBD1 or TRBD2 (5 bases each). This CDR3 region has 18 residues. Germline-derived CDR1 and CDR2 are SGHNT and YENEEA. The V and J ends lost 5 bases and 5 bases respectively, with 22 bases between them. The CDR3 nucleotides are TGTGCCAGCAGCGGTGCAGGGAGACGACAAAGTCGGGCCAACGTCCTGACTTTC. This gives the protein CASSGAGRRQSRANVLTF.

V is TRBV18 and J is TRBJ2-7; 12 bases agree with TRBD1. Germline CDR1 is KGHSH and CDR2 is LQKENI. The length of the CDR3 is 15 residues. Trimming at V came to 3 bases and at J to 5 bases, leaving 5 bases not matched to a gene. CDR3 DNA: TGTGCCAGCTCACCTCCGGGACAGGGGGCACACGAGCAGTACTTC. Encoded protein: CASSPPGQGAHEQYF.

This clone was seen only a few times. V and J are TRBV30 and TRBJ1-3; D gene unclear. Trimming removed 2 bases from V and 2 bases from J, with 13 bases in between. This CDR3 contains 15 residues. CDR1 and CDR2 from the germline V gene are GTSNPN and SVGIG (reference sequence). The CDR3 bases are TGTGCCTGGAGTATCCGAGGGCTCACTGGAAACACCATATATTTT. Protein: CAWSIRGLTGNTIYF.

This clone showed up just a few times. This chain connects TRBV28 to TRBJ2-1, with D possibly TRBD1 on 5 matching bases. CDR3 length: 13 amino acids. The ends were cut back, 3 bases at V and 9 bases at J, with 12 bases in the middle. Germline lookup yields CDR1 MDHEN and CDR2 SYDVKM. The CDR3 is CASSLLQGVEQFF. The CDR3 DNA is TGTGCCAGCAGTTTGCTTCAGGGCGTTGAGCAGTTCTTC.

This clone was detected a few times. The CDR3 bases are TGTGCCAGTCAGGGACAGGTTAACCTGGGGGAGCTGTTTTTT. Translating it yields CASQGQVNLGELFF. V usage is TRBV12-5 and J usage is TRBJ2-2, with TRBD1 matching 8 bases. The CDR3 has 14 residues. CDR1 is LGHNT, CDR2 FRNRAP, per germline.

The table lists this clone with a few counts. This sequence joins TRBV22-1 and TRBJ1-2. TRBV22-1 is termed a pseudogene. The CDR3 length is 16 residues. The CDR3 reads CPGRVYQARKTYGYTF. As DNA, the CDR3 is TGTCCTGGGAGAGTCTATCAAGCGAGAAAGACCTATGGCTACACCTTC.

This clone rates as large. The chain links TRBV11-3 to TRBJ2-3; 9 positions match TRBD2. This CDR3 spans 16 amino acids. V gave up 5 bases and J gave up 1 base; unmatched junction bases: 7. Germline V CDR1 and CDR2: SGHNT, YENEEA. CDR3 in DNA: TGTGCCAGCAGCGCTTGGACTAGCGTTCGCACAGATACGCAGTATTTT. Translating it yields CASSAWTSVRTDTQYF.

V usage is TRBV19 and J usage is TRBJ1-2, with 7 bases aligning to TRBD1. CDR1 and CDR2 from the germline V gene are LNHDA and SQIVND (reference sequence). V was clipped by 5 bases and J by 5 bases; unmatched bases: 8. This CDR3 contains 14 residues. The CDR3 spells CASSFLTGSYGYTF. In DNA, the CDR3 is TGTGCCAGTAGTTTCCTGACAGGGTCTTATGGCTACACCTTC. The complete variable domain, with remaining parts taken from reference TRBV19 and TRBJ1-2, reads DGGITQSPKYLFRKEGQNVTLSCEQNLNHDAMYWYRQDPGQGLRLIYYSQIVNDFQKGDIAEGYSVSREKKESFPLTVTSAQKNPTAFYLCASSFLTGSYGYTFGSGTRLTVV.

The J gene is TRBJ2-7, the V gene TRBV6-8, with 7 bases lining up with TRBD1. Germline loops: CDR1 MNHGY, CDR2 SAAAGT. Trimming took 5 bases from V and 3 from J; bases not matched to a gene: 4. The CDR3 consists of 13 residues. CDR3 in DNA: TGTGCCAGCAGTGCCCCAGGGGGCTACGAGCAGTACTTC. Translating it yields CASSAPGGYEQYF.